These 27 T cell receptor beta chains were all obtained from the same sample, sequenced in a study of T cell responses to AZD1222 COVID-19 vaccine. Sequencing used immunoSEQ multiplex PCR; TCRdb keeps in-frame clones, though not all of them. The data contain 110,000 to 150,000 clones, over 90% of them singletons. Sample: peripheral blood, taken on day 0 of AZD1222 vaccination. These TCRs come from an adult in good health.

This chain links TRBV19 with TRBJ1-6, with D maybe TRBD1 (5 bases). The CDR3 has 14 amino acids. V lost 5 bases and J lost 9, with 14 bases in between. Germline V gives CDR1 LNHDA, CDR2 SQIVND (reference sequence). The CDR3 here is CASSPRGVGSPLHF. CDR3 DNA: TGTGCCAGTAGTCCTCGGGGGGTCGGTTCACCCCTCCACTTT.

This chain connects TRBV3-1 (or the pseudogene TRBV3-2) to TRBJ2-5, with D unresolved. Germline V lookup: CDR1 LGHDT, CDR2 YNNKEL (reference sequence). CDR3 length: 14 amino acids. V was shortened by 1 base and J by 5 bases, with 11 bases between the two germline ends. CDR3 nucleotide sequence: TGTGCCAGCAGCCAAGCATCTACAATCGAGACCCAGTACTTC. Its translation is CASSQASTIETQYF.

The chain combines TRBV12-3 or TRBV12-4 with TRBJ1-2; no clear D. The CDR3 totals 12 residues. V was shortened by 4 bases and J by 0 bases, with 3 bases between the two germline ends. In DNA form, the CDR3 reads TGTGCCAGCAGTTGGGCTAACTATGGCTACACCTTC. This sequence encodes CASSWANYGYTF.

This rearrangement joins TRBV6-5 to TRBJ1-1, with D unresolved. Germline CDR1 MNHEY, CDR2 SVGAGI. The CDR3 length is 11 residues. Deletions cut 7 bases from V and 1 base from J, with 4 bases between. The CDR3 spells CASNSNTEAFF. In DNA, the CDR3 is TGTGCCAGCAACTCGAACACTGAAGCTTTCTTT.

Here the CDR3 DNA reads TGTGCCAGCAGCGTAGACCCCCACGACACTGAAGCTTTCTTT. Translating gives CASSVDPHDTEAFF. V gene TRBV9 combines with J gene TRBJ1-1, with unresolved D. V lost 0 bases and J lost 3, with 9 bases in between. The CDR3 length is 14 residues. CDR1 is SGDLS and CDR2 is YYNGEE in the germline V gene.

The genes are TRBV6-5 and TRBJ1-1; D remains ambiguous. Germline loops: CDR1 MNHEY, CDR2 SVGAGI. This CDR3 has 13 amino acids. V was pared by 5 bases and J by 0 bases, with 7 bases between. DNA for the CDR3: TGTGCCAGCAGTCCCGGAATGAACACTGAAGCTTTCTTT. This sequence encodes CASSPGMNTEAFF.

The V and J genes are TRBV28 and TRBJ2-3; TRBD2 matches at 8 bases. Trimming cost V 1 base and J 2 bases; bases outside gene matches: 8. CDR3 length equals 17 residues. Germline V CDR1 and CDR2: MDHEN, SYDVKM. CDR3 amino acids: CASSLFRASGHTDTQYF. The CDR3 nucleotides read TGTGCCAGCAGTTTATTTCGGGCTAGCGGGCACACAGATACGCAGTATTTT.

V gene TRBV5-1 combines with J gene TRBJ1-1; D might be TRBD1 (5 bases). Germline loops: CDR1 SGHRS, CDR2 YFSETQ. Between the trimmed V and J ends, which lost 2 bases and 1 base, there was a span of 9 bases. CDR3 length: 14 amino acids. This CDR3 is CASSFTQGNTEAFF. CDR3 nucleotides: TGCGCCAGCAGCTTTACCCAGGGGAACACTGAAGCTTTCTTT.

This chain connects TRBV18 to TRBJ1-4; 9 bases line up with TRBD1. The V gene end was trimmed by 6 bases and the J gene end by 10 bases; junction bases not matched to a gene: 21. There are 18 residues in the CDR3. Germline V gene lookup returns CDR1 KGHSH and CDR2 LQKENI. The DNA of the CDR3 is TGTGCCAGCTCGCCTAGACTTGGACAGGGGTCCTCGAGGGGAAAACTGTTTTTT. This encodes CASSPRLGQGSSRGKLFF.

The chain recombines TRBV7-6 with TRBJ2-5; D is possibly TRBD1 (6 bases). The V gene lost 2 bases and the J gene lost 5 bases, with 15 bases spanning the gap. The germline gives CDR1 SGHVS, CDR2 FNYEAQ. The length of the CDR3 is 15 residues. The CDR3 coding sequence is TGTGCCAGCAGCTTAACCCAGGGGCGCGGGGAGACCCAGTACTTC. Its translation is CASSLTQGRGETQYF.

The chain combines TRBV25-1 with TRBJ1-3; D remains unclear. V shed 5 bases and J shed 3 bases, with 17 bases lying between them. Germline CDR1 is MGHDK and CDR2 is SYGVNS. This CDR3 has 16 amino acids. This chain's CDR3 is CASSFPGGLDGNTIYF. The CDR3, as DNA: TGTGCCAGCAGTTTCCCCGGAGGACTGGATGGAAACACCATATATTTT.

The sample holds one count of this clone. V usage is TRBV5-1 and J usage is TRBJ1-1; D remains unclear. The germline CDR1 and CDR2 sequences are SGHRS and YFSETQ. This CDR3 is 15 amino acids long. V lost 0 bases and J lost 4, with 13 bases in between. CDR3 sequence reads: CASSLAPRTVTEAFF. The CDR3 DNA sequence: TGCGCCAGCAGCTTGGCTCCCAGGACCGTCACTGAAGCTTTCTTT.

The CDR3 region has the DNA TGTGCCAGCAGTCCTAACTCCTACGAGCAGTACTTC. Amino acids: CASSPNSYEQYF. The chain couples TRBV6-6 to TRBJ2-7; D is unresolved. Germline V CDR1 and CDR2: MNHNY, SVGAGI (reference sequence). The V gene lost 5 bases and the J gene lost 0 bases, with 5 bases spanning the gap. The CDR3 runs to 12 residues.

V is TRBV7-9 and J is TRBJ1-5, with D hard to call. CDR1 is SEHNR and CDR2 is FQNEAQ in the germline V gene (reference sequence). The V end lost 5 bases, the J end lost 4 bases, and 6 bases lay between the germline ends. This CDR3 spans 12 amino acids. The CDR3, as DNA: TGTGCCAGCAGCATCTTAAATCAGCCCCAGCATTTT. Protein: CASSILNQPQHF.

The chain carries TRBV10-3 and TRBJ2-7; 8 nucleotides agree with TRBD1. The germline V gene has CDR1 ENHRY and CDR2 SYGVKD. The length of the CDR3 is 14 residues. The V gene end was trimmed by 2 bases and the J gene end by 6 bases; junction bases not matched to a gene: 6. The CDR3 DNA reads TGTGCCATCAGTGAGCCAGGACAGGGAGGCGAGCAGTACTTC. It is translated as CAISEPGQGGEQYF.

V gene TRBV28 combines with J gene TRBJ2-7; D might be TRBD2 (7 bases). Trimming removed 7 bases from V and 0 bases from J, with 19 bases in between. The CDR3 has 16 residues. Germline V gene data show CDR1 as MDHEN and CDR2 as SYDVKM. The CDR3 region is CASIQRGGLSSYEQYF. In nucleotides, the CDR3 is TGTGCCAGCATCCAGAGGGGGGGCCTTAGCTCCTACGAGCAGTACTTC.

The J gene is TRBJ1-5, the V gene TRBV6-5, with a possible D match to TRBD1 (5 bases). V lost 5 bases and J lost 8, with 16 bases in between. The CDR3 has 14 residues. Looked up from germline, CDR1 is MNHEY and CDR2 is SVGAGI. This CDR3 reads CASSRTGRVEPQHF. CDR3 sequence (DNA): TGTGCCAGCAGTAGAACAGGTAGAGTTGAGCCCCAGCATTTT.

The V and J genes are TRBV12-3 or TRBV12-4 and TRBJ1-1, with D unresolved. The germline V and J ends were trimmed by 7 bases and 6 bases, with 12 bases remaining between them. The CDR3 is 12 residues long. The CDR3, as DNA: TGTGCCAGCACTATCGGAGGGTCTGAAGCTTTCTTT. Its protein is CASTIGGSEAFF.

This clone has a single count. The chain recombines TRBV30 with TRBJ1-2; no definite D call. V lost 2 bases, J lost 1 base, and 8 bases lay in between. CDR1 and CDR2 from the germline V gene are GTSNPN and SVGIG (reference sequence). CDR3 size: 13 residues. The CDR3 DNA is TGTGCCTGGAGTATTCAGTATAACTATGGCTACACCTTC. Residues: CAWSIQYNYGYTF.

The chain carries TRBV7-8 and TRBJ2-7, with 11 bases matching TRBD1. V gave up 3 bases and J gave up 6 bases; unmatched junction bases: 7. The CDR3 totals 15 residues. Germline loops: CDR1 SGHVS, CDR2 FQNEAQ. The CDR3: CASSLITGTGGEQYF. The CDR3 DNA sequence: TGTGCCAGCAGCTTGATCACCGGGACAGGGGGCGAGCAGTACTTC.

V is TRBV21-1 and J is TRBJ1-2; the DNA was not compared with TRBD1, the D call given in the table. TRBV21-1 is a listed pseudogene. The CDR3 has 15 residues. CDR3 protein: CASSKGEDRHYGYTF. Here the CDR3 DNA reads TGTGCCAGCAGCAAAGGCGAGGACAGGCACTATGGCTACACCTTC.

CDR3 residues: CASSVQGTYGYTF. DNA of the CDR3: TGTGCCAGCAGCGTACAGGGAACCTATGGCTACACCTTC. The chain joins TRBV9 to TRBJ1-2; a possible D gene is TRBD1 (5 bases). V dropped 1 base and J dropped 4 bases, with 8 bases sitting between them. Germline V gene sequence: CDR1 SGDLS, CDR2 YYNGEE. The CDR3 consists of 13 residues. The full variable domain, with the rest looked up from reference TRBV9 and TRBJ1-2, is DSGVTQTPKHLITATGQRVTLRCSPRSGDLSVYWYQQSLDQGLQFLIQYYNGEERAKGNILERFSAQQFPDLHSELNLSSLELGDSALYFCASSVQGTYGYTFGSGTRLTVV.

In this sample, this clone turned up once. V and J are TRBV7-2 and TRBJ2-2; the match to TRBD1 covers 10 bases. The CDR3 is 18 amino acids. J gave up 1 base and V 5 bases, and 10 bases lay outside the gene matches. Germline values: CDR1 SGHTA, CDR2 FQGNSA. The CDR3 region is CASSPRDRGRVNTGELFF. The CDR3 DNA sequence: TGTGCCAGCAGCCCTCGGGACAGGGGTCGCGTGAACACCGGGGAGCTGTTTTTT.

The chain recombines TRBV6-5 with TRBJ1-2; a weak D match, TRBD1 (5 bases). Trimming left V 0 bases short and J 8 bases short, with 10 bases between. The CDR3 spans 13 residues. Germline V gene lookup returns CDR1 MNHEY and CDR2 SVGAGI. Here the CDR3 DNA reads TGTGCCAGCAGTTACTCTCGGGGCCGAGGCTACACCTTC. Translation gives CASSYSRGRGYTF.

V and J are TRBV7-9 and TRBJ1-5; unclear D gene. Germline V gene data show CDR1 as SEHNR and CDR2 as FQNEAQ (reference sequence). The CDR3 is 14 residues long. The V end lost 4 bases, the J end lost 3 bases, and 10 bases lay between the germline ends. For the CDR3, the DNA is TGTGCCAGCAGCTCCGGATTGATCAATCAGCCCCAGCATTTT. Its protein is CASSSGLINQPQHF. The variable domain in full, completed from reference TRBV7-9 and TRBJ1-5, reads DTGVSQNPRHKITKRGQNVTFRCDPISEHNRLYWYRQTLGQGPEFLTYFQNEAQLEKSRLLSDRFSAERPKGSFSTLEIQRTEQGDSAMYLCASSSGLINQPQHFGDGTRLSIL.

The CDR3 spells CAISGQGAGNQPQHF. The CDR3 bases are TGTGCCATCAGTGGACAGGGGGCCGGCAATCAGCCCCAGCATTTT. The chain joins TRBV10-3 to TRBJ1-5; 10 nucleotides align to TRBD1. The CDR3 contains 15 residues. The J segment lost 2 bases and the V segment lost 4 bases, leaving 2 bases of the junction unmatched. Per germline, CDR1 ENHRY and CDR2 SYGVKD.

V and J are TRBV7-2 and TRBJ1-2; D gene unclear. This CDR3 has 12 amino acids. Germline assignment: CDR1 SGHTA and CDR2 FQGNSA. V was pared by 5 bases and J by 0 bases, with 4 bases between. The CDR3 reads CASSQSNYGYTF. Written as DNA, the CDR3 is TGTGCCAGCAGCCAATCTAACTATGGCTACACCTTC.